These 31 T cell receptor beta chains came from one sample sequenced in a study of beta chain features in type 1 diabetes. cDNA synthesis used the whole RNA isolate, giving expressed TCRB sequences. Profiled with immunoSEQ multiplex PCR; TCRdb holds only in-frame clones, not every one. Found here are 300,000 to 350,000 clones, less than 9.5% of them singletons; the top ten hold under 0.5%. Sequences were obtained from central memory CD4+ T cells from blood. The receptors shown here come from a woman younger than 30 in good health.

The CDR3 sequence is CASSKAAPYEQYF. Written as DNA, the CDR3 is TGTGCCAGCAGCAAAGCGGCGCCCTACGAGCAGTACTTC. The V gene is TRBV7-9, the J gene TRBJ2-7; maybe TRBD2 (5 bases). The CDR3 loop spans 13 amino acids. Trimming took 5 bases from V and 2 from J, leaving 10 bases between them. Germline V gene data show CDR1 as SEHNR and CDR2 as FQNEAQ (reference sequence).

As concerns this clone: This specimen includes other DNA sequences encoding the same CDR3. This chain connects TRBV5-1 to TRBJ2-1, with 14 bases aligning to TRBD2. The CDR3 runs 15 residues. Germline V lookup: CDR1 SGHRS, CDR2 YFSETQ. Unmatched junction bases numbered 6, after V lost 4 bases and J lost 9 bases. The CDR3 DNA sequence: TGCGCCAGCAGCACTGGGACTAGCGGGAGAGGTGAGCAGTTCTTC. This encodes CASSTGTSGRGEQFF.

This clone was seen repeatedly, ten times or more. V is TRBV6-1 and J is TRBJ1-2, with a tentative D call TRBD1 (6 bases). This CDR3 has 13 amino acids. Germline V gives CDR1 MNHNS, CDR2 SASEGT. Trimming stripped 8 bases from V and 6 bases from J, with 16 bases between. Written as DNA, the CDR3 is TGTGCCAGCCGAACGTGGGGGGGCGATGGCTACACCTTC. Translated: CASRTWGGDGYTF.

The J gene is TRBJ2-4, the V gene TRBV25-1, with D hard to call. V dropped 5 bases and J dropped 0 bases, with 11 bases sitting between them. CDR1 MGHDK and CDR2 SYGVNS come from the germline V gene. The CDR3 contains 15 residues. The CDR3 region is CASSPGSLAKNIQYF. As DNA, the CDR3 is TGTGCCAGCAGTCCAGGCAGTCTAGCCAAAAACATTCAGTACTTC. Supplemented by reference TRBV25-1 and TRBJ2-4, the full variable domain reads EADIYQTPRYLVIGTGKKITLECSQTMGHDKMYWYQQDPGMELHLIHYSYGVNSTEKGDLSSESTVSRIRTEHFPLTLESARPSHTSQYLCASSPGSLAKNIQYFGAGTRLSVL.

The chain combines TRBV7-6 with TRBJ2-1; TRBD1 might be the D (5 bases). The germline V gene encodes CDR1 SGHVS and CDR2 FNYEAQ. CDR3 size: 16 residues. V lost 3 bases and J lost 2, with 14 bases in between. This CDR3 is CASSFPGPGAYNEQFF. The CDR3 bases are TGTGCCAGCAGCTTCCCAGGGCCTGGGGCCTACAATGAGCAGTTCTTC.

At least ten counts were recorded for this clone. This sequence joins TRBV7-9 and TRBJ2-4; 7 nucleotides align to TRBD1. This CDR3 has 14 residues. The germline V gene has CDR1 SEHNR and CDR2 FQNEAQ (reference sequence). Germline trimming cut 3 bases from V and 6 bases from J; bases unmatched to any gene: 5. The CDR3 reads CASSFGTESNIQYF. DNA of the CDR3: TGTGCCAGCAGCTTCGGGACAGAATCAAACATTCAGTACTTC.

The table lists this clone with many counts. For the CDR3, the DNA is TGTGCCAGCAGTGGGACTAGCGGCTACAATGAGCAGTTCTTC. Translating gives CASSGTSGYNEQFF. The chain uses TRBV25-1 and TRBJ2-1; the match to TRBD2 covers 10 bases. V was clipped by 4 bases and J by 3 bases; unmatched bases: 0. CDR3 length: 14 amino acids. Germline CDR1 reads MGHDK; CDR2 reads SYGVNS.

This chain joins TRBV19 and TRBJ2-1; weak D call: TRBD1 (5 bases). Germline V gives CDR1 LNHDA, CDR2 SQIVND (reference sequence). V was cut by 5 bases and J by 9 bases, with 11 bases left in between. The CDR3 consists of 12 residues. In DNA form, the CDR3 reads TGTGCCAGTAGTCTAGGGGTGGGTGAGCAGTTCTTC. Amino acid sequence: CASSLGVGEQFF.

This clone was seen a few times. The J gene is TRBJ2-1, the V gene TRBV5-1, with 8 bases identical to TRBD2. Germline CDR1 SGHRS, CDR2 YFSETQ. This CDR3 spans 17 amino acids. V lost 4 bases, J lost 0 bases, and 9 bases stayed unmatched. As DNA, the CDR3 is TGCGCCAGCAGCACCTCCCTAGCGGGCACCTCCTACAATGAGCAGTTCTTC. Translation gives CASSTSLAGTSYNEQFF.

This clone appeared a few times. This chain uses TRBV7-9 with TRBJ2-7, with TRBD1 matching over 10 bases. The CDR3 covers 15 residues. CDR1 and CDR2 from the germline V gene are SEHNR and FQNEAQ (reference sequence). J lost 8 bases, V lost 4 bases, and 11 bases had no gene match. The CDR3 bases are TGTGCCAGCAGCTCGCAGGGACAGGGGTTCTCACAGCAGTACTTC. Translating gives CASSSQGQGFSQQYF.

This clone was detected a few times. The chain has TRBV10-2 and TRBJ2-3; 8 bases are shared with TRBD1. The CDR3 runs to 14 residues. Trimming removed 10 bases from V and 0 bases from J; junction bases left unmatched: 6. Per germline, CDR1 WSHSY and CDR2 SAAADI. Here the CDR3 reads CATDRVRSTDTQYF. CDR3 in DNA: TGCGCCACGGACAGGGTCCGGAGCACAGATACGCAGTATTTT.

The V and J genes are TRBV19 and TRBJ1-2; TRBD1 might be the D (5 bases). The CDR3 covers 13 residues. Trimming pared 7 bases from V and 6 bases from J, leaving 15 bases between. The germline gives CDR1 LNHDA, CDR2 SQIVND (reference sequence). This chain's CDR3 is CASNDGASDGYTF. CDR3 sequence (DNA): TGTGCCAGTAATGACGGGGCGAGCGATGGCTACACCTTC.

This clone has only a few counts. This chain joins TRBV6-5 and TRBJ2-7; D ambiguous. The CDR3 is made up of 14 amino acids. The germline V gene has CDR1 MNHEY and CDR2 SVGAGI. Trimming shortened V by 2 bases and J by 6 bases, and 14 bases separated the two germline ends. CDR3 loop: CASSYTAAGLEQYF. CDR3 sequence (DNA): TGTGCCAGCAGTTACACCGCCGCCGGGCTCGAGCAGTACTTC.

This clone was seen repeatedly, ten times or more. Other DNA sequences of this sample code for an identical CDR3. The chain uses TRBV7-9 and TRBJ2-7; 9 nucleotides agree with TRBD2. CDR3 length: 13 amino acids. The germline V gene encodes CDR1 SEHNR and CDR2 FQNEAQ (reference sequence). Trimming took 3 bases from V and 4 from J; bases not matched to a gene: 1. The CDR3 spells CASSFLAGYEQYF. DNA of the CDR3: TGTGCCAGCAGCTTCCTAGCGGGGTACGAGCAGTACTTC.

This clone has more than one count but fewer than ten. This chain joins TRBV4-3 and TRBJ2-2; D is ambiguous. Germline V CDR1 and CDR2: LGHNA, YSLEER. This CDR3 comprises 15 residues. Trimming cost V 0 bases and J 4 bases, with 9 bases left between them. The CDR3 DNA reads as TGCGCCAGCAGCCAAGATGGCCGTGGCACCGGGGAGCTGTTTTTT. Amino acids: CASSQDGRGTGELFF.

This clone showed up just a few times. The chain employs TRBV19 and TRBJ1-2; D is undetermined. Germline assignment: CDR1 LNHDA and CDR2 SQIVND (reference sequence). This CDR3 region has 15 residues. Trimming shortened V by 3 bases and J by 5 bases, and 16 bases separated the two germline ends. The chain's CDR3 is CASSIATGVEYGYTF. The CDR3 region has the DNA TGTGCCAGTAGTATCGCCACCGGGGTGGAATATGGCTACACCTTC.

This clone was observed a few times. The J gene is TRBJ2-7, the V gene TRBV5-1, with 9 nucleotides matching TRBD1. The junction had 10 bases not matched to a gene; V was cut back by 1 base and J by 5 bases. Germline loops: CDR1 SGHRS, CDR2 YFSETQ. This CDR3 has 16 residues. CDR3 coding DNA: TGCGCCAGCAGCTTGTCCGGGACAGGGTATTCCCACGAGCAGTACTTC. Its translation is CASSLSGTGYSHEQYF.

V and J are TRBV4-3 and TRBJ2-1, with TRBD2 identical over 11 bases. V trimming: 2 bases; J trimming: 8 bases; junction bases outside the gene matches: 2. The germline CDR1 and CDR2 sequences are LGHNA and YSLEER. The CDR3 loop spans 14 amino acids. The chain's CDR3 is CASSQLAGGDEQFF. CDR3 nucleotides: TGCGCCAGCAGCCAACTAGCGGGAGGTGATGAGCAGTTCTTC.

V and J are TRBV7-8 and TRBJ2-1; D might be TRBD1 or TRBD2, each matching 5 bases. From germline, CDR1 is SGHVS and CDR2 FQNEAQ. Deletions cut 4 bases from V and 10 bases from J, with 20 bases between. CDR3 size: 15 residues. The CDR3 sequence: CASSSTGAAEGEQFF. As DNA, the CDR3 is TGTGCCAGCAGCTCTACAGGAGCAGCAGAGGGGGAGCAGTTCTTC.

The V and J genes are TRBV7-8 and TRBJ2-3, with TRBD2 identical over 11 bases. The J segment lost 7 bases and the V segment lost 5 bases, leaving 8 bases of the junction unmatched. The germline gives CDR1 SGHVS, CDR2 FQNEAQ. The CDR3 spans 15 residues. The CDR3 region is CASSPNSGRAYTQYF. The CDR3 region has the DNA TGTGCCAGCAGCCCTAATAGCGGGAGGGCCTATACGCAGTATTTT.

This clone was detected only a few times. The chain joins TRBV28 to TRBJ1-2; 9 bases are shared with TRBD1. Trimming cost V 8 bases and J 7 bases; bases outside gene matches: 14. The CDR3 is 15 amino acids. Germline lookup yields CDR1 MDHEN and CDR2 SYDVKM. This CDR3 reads CASRDRDPSGSGYTF. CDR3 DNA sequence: TGTGCCAGCCGGGACAGGGATCCCTCGGGTAGTGGCTACACCTTC.

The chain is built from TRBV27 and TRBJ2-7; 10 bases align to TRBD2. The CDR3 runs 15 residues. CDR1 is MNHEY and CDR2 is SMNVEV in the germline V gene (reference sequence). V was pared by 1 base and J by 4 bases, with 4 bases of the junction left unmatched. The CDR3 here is CASSLLAGGRYEQYF. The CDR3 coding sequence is TGTGCCAGCAGTTTATTAGCGGGAGGACGGTACGAGCAGTACTTC.

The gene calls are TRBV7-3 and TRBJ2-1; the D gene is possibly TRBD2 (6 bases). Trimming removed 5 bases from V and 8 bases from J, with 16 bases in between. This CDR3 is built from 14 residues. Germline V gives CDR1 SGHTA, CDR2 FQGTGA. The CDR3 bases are TGTGCCAGCAGCCCGCGCCCGACGGGGGATGAGCAGTTCTTC. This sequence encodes CASSPRPTGDEQFF.

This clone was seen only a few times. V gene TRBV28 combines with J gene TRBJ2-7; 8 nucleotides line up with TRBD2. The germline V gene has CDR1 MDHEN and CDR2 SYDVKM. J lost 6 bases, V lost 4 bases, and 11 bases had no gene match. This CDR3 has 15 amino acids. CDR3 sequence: CASSSPSGRGPEQYF. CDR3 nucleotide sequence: TGTGCCAGCAGTTCCCCATCCGGGAGGGGCCCCGAGCAGTACTTC.

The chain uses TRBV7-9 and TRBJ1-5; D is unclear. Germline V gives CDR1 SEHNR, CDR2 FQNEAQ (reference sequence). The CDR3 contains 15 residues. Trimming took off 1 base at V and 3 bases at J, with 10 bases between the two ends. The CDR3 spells CASSLVGGINQPQHF. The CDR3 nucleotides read TGTGCCAGCAGCTTAGTCGGAGGGATCAATCAGCCCCAGCATTTT.

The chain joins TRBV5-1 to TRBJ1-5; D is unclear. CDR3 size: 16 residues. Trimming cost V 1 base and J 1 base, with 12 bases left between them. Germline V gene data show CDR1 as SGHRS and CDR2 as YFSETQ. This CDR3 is CASSLSRKPSNQPQHF. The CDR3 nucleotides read TGCGCCAGCAGCTTGTCCCGGAAACCGAGCAATCAGCCCCAGCATTTT.

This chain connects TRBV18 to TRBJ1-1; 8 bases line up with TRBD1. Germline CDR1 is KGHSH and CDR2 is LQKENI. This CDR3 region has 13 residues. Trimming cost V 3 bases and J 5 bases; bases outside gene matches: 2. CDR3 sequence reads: CASSPDRGTEAFF. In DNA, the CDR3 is TGTGCCAGCTCACCTGACAGGGGAACTGAAGCTTTCTTT.

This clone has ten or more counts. CDR3 protein: CASSPTVQETQYF. The CDR3 bases are TGTGCCAGCAGCCCAACCGTCCAAGAGACCCAGTACTTC. The chain links TRBV7-6 to TRBJ2-5; D not certain. CDR1 is SGHVS, CDR2 FNYEAQ, per germline. Deletions cut 5 bases from V and 1 base from J, with 8 bases between. There are 13 residues in the CDR3.

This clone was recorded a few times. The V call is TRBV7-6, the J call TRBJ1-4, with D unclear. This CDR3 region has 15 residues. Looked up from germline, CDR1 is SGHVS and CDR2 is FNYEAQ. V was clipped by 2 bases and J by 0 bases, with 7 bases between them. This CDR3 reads CASSLSTATNEKLFF. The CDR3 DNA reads TGTGCCAGCAGCTTATCTACTGCAACTAATGAAAAACTGTTTTTT.

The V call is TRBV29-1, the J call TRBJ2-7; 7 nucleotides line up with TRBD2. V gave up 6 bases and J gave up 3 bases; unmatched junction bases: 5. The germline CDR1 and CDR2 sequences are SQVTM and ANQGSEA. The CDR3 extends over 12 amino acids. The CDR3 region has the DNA TGCAGCGTCGACGGACTAGACTACGAGCAGTACTTC. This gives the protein CSVDGLDYEQYF.

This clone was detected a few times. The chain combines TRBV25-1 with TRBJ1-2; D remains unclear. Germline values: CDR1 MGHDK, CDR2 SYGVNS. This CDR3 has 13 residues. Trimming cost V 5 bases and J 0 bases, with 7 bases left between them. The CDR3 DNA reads TGTGCCAGCAGTATTAACGCTAACTATGGCTACACCTTC. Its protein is CASSINANYGYTF.